This T cell receptor (beta chain) emerged from a study of T cells in Graves' hyperthyroidism and ophthalmopathy. General study points: Using 13 V-J features, a model discriminated ophthalmopathy from stable hyperthyroidism.

RNA transcripts were the template for amplifying TCR beta CDR3 regions. HTBI primers were the set used in a first-round RT-PCR of the TCR CDR3. One entry per CDR3 protein, called by TCRdb with MiXCR from the multiplex PCR reads. The table has a few hundred thousand distinct CDR3 sequences, roughly 18% seen once; the top ten hold 49%. Lactation, pregnancy, other autoimmune disease or uncontrolled infection led to exclusion of patients. Fresh 10 ml peripheral blood yielded PBMCs. Points on this clonotype: The antigen is not known. This clone may be a read error of a much larger clone one base away.

This TCR was sampled from a woman aged 45-65 years with Graves' hyperthyroidism. Sequencing used blood.

This chain's CDR3 is CASMGPNQPQHF. In DNA form, the CDR3 reads TGTGCCAGCATGGGACCGAATCAGCCCCAGCATTTT. The rearrangement uses TRBV2 and TRBJ1-5; tentatively, D is TRBD1 (5 bases). With 7 bases removed from V and 4 bases from J, the gap between germline ends came to 8 bases. Germline V lookup: CDR1 SNHLY, CDR2 FYNNEI. The CDR3 has 12 residues.